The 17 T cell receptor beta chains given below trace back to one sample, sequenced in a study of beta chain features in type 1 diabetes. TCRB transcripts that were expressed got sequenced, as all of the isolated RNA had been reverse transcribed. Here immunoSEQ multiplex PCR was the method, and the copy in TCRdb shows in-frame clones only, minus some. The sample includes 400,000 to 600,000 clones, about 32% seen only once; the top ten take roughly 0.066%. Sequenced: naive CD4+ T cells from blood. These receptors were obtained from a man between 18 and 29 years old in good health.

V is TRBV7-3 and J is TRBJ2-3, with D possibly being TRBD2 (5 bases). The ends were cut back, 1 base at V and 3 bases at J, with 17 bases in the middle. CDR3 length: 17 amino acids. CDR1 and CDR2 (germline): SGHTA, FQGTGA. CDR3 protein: CASSLKLAPLGTDTQYF. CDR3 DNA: TGTGCCAGCAGCTTAAAGCTAGCCCCATTAGGGACAGATACGCAGTATTTT.

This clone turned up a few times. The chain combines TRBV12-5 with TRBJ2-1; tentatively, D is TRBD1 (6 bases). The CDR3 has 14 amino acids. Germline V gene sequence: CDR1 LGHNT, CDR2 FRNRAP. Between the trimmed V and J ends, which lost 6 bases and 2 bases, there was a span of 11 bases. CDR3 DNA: TGTGCTAGTGGCCCCGGGACAACCTACAATGAGCAGTTCTTC. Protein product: CASGPGTTYNEQFF.

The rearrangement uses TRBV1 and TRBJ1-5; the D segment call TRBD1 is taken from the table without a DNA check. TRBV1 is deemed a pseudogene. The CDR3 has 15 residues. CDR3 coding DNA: TGCACCAGCAGCCAAGCACGACAGGGCAATCAGCCCCAGCATTTT. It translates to CTSSQARQGNQPQHF.

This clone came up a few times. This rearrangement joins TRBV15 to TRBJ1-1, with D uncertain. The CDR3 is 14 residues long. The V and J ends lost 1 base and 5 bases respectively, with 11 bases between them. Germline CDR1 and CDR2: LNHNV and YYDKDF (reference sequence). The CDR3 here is CATSRGRERTEAFF. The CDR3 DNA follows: TGTGCCACCAGCAGAGGAAGGGAAAGGACTGAAGCTTTCTTT.

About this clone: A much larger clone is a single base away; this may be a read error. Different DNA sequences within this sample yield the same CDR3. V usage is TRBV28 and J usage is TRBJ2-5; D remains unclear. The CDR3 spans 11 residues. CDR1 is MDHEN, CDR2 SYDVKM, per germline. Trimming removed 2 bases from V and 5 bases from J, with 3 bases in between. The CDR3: CASSLGETQYF. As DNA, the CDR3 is TGTGCCAGCAGTTTAGGGGAGACCCAGTACTTC.

CDR3 loop: CASSYRDSNQPQHF. In nucleotides, the CDR3 is TGTGCCAGCAGCTACAGGGATAGCAATCAGCCCCAGCATTTT. The chain joins TRBV27 to TRBJ1-5; possibly TRBD1 for D (6 bases). Trimming removed 6 bases from V and 0 bases from J, with 9 bases in between. The CDR3 extends over 14 amino acids. The germline V gene encodes CDR1 MNHEY and CDR2 SMNVEV (reference sequence).

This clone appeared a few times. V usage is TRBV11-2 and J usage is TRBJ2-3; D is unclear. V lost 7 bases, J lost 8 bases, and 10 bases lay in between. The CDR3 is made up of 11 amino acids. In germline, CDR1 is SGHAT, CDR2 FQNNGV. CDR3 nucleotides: TGTGCCAGCACCAGAACGGGTACGCAGTATTTT. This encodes CASTRTGTQYF.

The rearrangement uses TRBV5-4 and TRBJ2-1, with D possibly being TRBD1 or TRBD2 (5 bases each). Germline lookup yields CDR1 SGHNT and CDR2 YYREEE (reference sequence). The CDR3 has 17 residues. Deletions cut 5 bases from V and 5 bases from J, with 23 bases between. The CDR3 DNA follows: TGTGCCAGCAGTCCTACCGCCGGGACCAAATTGAACAATGAGCAGTTCTTC. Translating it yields CASSPTAGTKLNNEQFF.

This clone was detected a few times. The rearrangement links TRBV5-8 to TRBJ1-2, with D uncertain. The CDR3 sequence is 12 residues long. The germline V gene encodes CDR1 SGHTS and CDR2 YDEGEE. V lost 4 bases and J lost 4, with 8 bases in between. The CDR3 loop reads CASSGRLYGYTF. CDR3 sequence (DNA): TGTGCCAGCAGCGGTCGCCTCTATGGCTACACCTTC.

The CDR3 loop reads CASSSSGRVEQFF. The DNA for the CDR3 is TGTGCCAGCAGTTCTAGCGGGAGGGTTGAGCAGTTCTTC. V usage is TRBV27 and J usage is TRBJ2-1; 12 positions match TRBD2. V dropped 4 bases and J dropped 9; count of bases not matched to a gene: 1. This CDR3 is built from 13 residues. Germline CDR1 and CDR2: MNHEY and SMNVEV (reference sequence).

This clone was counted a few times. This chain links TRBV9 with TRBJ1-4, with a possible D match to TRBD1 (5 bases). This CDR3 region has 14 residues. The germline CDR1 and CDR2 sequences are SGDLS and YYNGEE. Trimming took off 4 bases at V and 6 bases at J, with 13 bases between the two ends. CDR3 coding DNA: TGTGCCAGCAGCCCACTGGGGGGGTATGAAAAACTGTTTTTT. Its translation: CASSPLGGYEKLFF.

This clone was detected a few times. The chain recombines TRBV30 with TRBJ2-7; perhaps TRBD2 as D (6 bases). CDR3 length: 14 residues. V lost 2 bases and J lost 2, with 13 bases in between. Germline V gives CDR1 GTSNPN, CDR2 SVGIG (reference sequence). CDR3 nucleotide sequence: TGTGCCTGGAGTCCGGGACGGAGGGCCTACGAGCAGTACTTC. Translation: CAWSPGRRAYEQYF. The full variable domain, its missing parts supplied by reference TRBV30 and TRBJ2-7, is SQTIHQWPATLVQPVGSPLSLECTVEGTSNPNLYWYRQAAGRGLQLLFYSVGIGQISSEVPQNLSASRPQDRQFILSSKKLLLSDSGFYLCAWSPGRRAYEQYFGPGTRLTVT.

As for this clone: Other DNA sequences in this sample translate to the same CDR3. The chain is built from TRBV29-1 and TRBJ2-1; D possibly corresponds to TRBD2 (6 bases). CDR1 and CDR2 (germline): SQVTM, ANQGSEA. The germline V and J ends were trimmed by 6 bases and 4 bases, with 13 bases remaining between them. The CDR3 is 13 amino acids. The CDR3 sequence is CSVDRDSYNEQFF. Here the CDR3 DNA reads TGCAGCGTCGACCGGGACTCTTACAATGAGCAGTTCTTC.

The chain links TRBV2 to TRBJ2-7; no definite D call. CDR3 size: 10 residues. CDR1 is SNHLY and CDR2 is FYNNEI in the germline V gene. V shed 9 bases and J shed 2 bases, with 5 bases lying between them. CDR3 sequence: CASGTYEQYF. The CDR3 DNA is TGTGCCAGTGGGACCTACGAGCAGTACTTC.

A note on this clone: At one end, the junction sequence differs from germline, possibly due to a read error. The CDR3 DNA is TGTGCTAGCAGCTTAGAACACTCCTACGAGCAGTACTTC. This translates into CASSLEHSYEQYF. This rearrangement joins TRBV7-7 to TRBJ2-7; no clear D. Germline V lookup: CDR1 SSHAT, CDR2 FNYEAQ (reference sequence). The CDR3 spans 13 residues.

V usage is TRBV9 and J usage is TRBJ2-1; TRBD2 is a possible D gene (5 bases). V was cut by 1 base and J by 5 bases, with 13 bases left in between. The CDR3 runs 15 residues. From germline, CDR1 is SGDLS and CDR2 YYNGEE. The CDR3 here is CASSVRGSFDNEQFF. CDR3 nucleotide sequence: TGTGCCAGCAGCGTACGGGGTAGCTTCGACAATGAGCAGTTCTTC.

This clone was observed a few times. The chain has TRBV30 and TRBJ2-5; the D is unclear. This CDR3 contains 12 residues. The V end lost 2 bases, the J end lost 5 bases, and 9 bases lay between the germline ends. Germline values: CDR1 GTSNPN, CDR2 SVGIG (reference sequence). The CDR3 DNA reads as TGTGCCTGGAGTAGTCTCTGGGAGACCCAGTACTTC. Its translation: CAWSSLWETQYF.